The 15 T cell receptor beta chains below were found in one sample sequenced in a study of blood T cell repertoires in COVID-19. Libraries were prepared by immunoSEQ multiplex PCR; TCRdb keeps only in-frame clonotypes and omits some of them. In the table there are 200,000 or so clones, approximately 80% of which are singletons. Source material: peripheral blood. The receptors come from a human donor in a cohort sampled during active COVID-19.

Concerning this clone itself: The germline gene is not matched at one end of the junction; a read error may be the cause. The chain is built from TRBV3-1 (or the pseudogene TRBV3-2) and TRBJ2-7, with 7 nucleotides matching TRBD2. The germline V gene has CDR1 LGHDT and CDR2 YNNKEL (reference sequence). This CDR3 is built from 12 residues. The CDR3 nucleotides read TGTGCCAGCAGCCAAGTCGAAAGCGGGGTCGAATTC. Its translation: CASSQVESGVEF.

The chain couples TRBV5-1 to TRBJ1-1, with a possible D match to TRBD1 (6 bases). CDR3 length equals 13 residues. The germline V gene encodes CDR1 SGHRS and CDR2 YFSETQ. Trimming shortened V by 6 bases and J by 5 bases, and 14 bases separated the two germline ends. The CDR3 nucleotides read TGCGCCAGCATGGCACAGGGTGGGACTGAAGCTTTCTTT. Amino acids: CASMAQGGTEAFF.

This clone was found many times. J is TRBJ1-6 and V is TRBV13, with 9 nucleotides matching TRBD1. The junction had 16 bases not matched to a gene; V was cut back by 4 bases and J by 6 bases. There are 19 residues in the CDR3. Germline values: CDR1 PRHDT, CDR2 FYEKMQ (reference sequence). CDR3 in amino acids: CASSSHRGLVDGSNSPLHF. CDR3 DNA sequence: TGTGCCAGCAGCTCCCACAGGGGGCTGGTGGATGGGAGTAATTCACCCCTCCACTTT.

This chain links TRBV6-2 or TRBV6-3 with TRBJ2-5, with 12 bases fitting TRBD1. The junction had 6 bases not matched to a gene; V was cut back by 2 bases and J by 2 bases. The CDR3 contains 17 residues. Germline V gene lookup returns CDR1 MNHEY and CDR2 SVGEGT. CDR3 region: CASSYGRDRGRQETQYF. Written as DNA, the CDR3 is TGTGCCAGCAGTTACGGACGGGACAGGGGGCGACAAGAGACCCAGTACTTC.

This clone was found once. The chain couples TRBV7-8 to TRBJ2-3, with D possibly TRBD2 on 5 matching bases. CDR1 SGHVS and CDR2 FQNEAQ come from the germline V gene. The V and J ends lost 5 bases and 10 bases respectively, with 13 bases between them. CDR3 length equals 12 residues. CDR3 region: CASSPGWGAQYF. The CDR3 region has the DNA TGTGCCAGCAGCCCGGGCTGGGGAGCGCAGTATTTT.

The J gene is TRBJ2-7, the V gene TRBV9; TRBD2 agrees at 9 bases. CDR1 is SGDLS and CDR2 is YYNGEE in the germline V gene. The CDR3 is made up of 16 amino acids. The trim removed 3 bases at V and 5 bases at J, leaving 12 bases unmatched. This CDR3 is CASSAPGSSGANEQYF. In DNA form, the CDR3 reads TGTGCCAGCAGCGCCCCCGGCTCTAGCGGGGCGAACGAGCAGTACTTC. The variable domain in full, completed from reference TRBV9 and TRBJ2-7, reads DSGVTQTPKHLITATGQRVTLRCSPRSGDLSVYWYQQSLDQGLQFLIQYYNGEERAKGNILERFSAQQFPDLHSELNLSSLELGDSALYFCASSAPGSSGANEQYFGPGTRLTVT.

In this sample, this clone turned up a few times. This chain uses TRBV10-2 with TRBJ2-1; D not resolved. Looked up from germline, CDR1 is WSHSY and CDR2 is SAAADI. This CDR3 region has 14 residues. V dropped 0 bases and J dropped 9 bases, with 12 bases sitting between them. This CDR3 reads CASSESMAAREQFF. The DNA of the CDR3 is TGCGCCAGCAGTGAGTCGATGGCAGCGCGTGAGCAGTTCTTC.

The chain links TRBV10-1 to TRBJ2-5; D is possibly TRBD1 (6 bases). Germline assignment: CDR1 WNHNN and CDR2 SYGVQD (reference sequence). The CDR3 has 15 residues. V lost 3 bases to trimming and J lost 2 bases, with 13 bases between them. The CDR3 is CASSDLTGPQETQYF. CDR3 DNA: TGCGCCAGCAGTGACTTGACAGGCCCACAAGAGACCCAGTACTTC.

The J gene is TRBJ1-6, the V gene TRBV7-8, with D hard to call. V lost 4 bases and J 1 base, leaving 23 bases between the germline ends. In germline, CDR1 is SGHVS, CDR2 FQNEAQ. The CDR3 runs to 20 residues. The CDR3 DNA sequence: TGTGCCAGCAGCTCACTTCCCCGGACTAGCGGAGGGTCCTATAATTCACCCCTCCACTTT. It encodes CASSSLPRTSGGSYNSPLHF.

The chain recombines TRBV4-1 with TRBJ2-2; 12 bases line up with TRBD2. The V gene end was trimmed by 2 bases and the J gene end by 6 bases; junction bases not matched to a gene: 4. This CDR3 comprises 16 residues. Germline V lookup: CDR1 MGHRA, CDR2 YSYEKL. In nucleotides, the CDR3 is TGCGCCAGCAGCCAACGACTAGCGGGAGTTGCCGGGGAGCTGTTTTTT. Translated, it gives CASSQRLAGVAGELFF.

J is TRBJ2-7 and V is TRBV6-5; D possibly corresponds to TRBD1 (5 bases). Trimming cost V 1 base and J 2 bases, with 9 bases left between them. CDR3 size: 14 residues. Germline V gene data show CDR1 as MNHEY and CDR2 as SVGAGI. Written as DNA, the CDR3 is TGTGCCAGCAGTTACTGGCAGGGTCCCTACGAGCAGTACTTC. Translation: CASSYWQGPYEQYF.

The table lists this clone with a few counts. The chain has TRBV3-1 (or the pseudogene TRBV3-2) and TRBJ2-1, with unresolved D. Germline V gene lookup returns CDR1 LGHDT and CDR2 YNNKEL (reference sequence). The V gene lost 0 bases and the J gene lost 9 bases, with 9 bases spanning the gap. The CDR3 is made up of 13 amino acids. This CDR3 reads CASSQDRAAEQFF. The DNA for the CDR3 is TGTGCCAGCAGCCAAGACCGCGCGGCTGAGCAGTTCTTC.

The chain uses TRBV6-4 and TRBJ2-7; 8 nucleotides match TRBD2. Trimming removed 9 bases from V and 0 bases from J; junction bases left unmatched: 7. The CDR3 has 14 amino acids. Germline V CDR1 and CDR2: MRHNA, SNTAGT. The CDR3 DNA sequence: TGTGCCAGGAGAGCGGGAGAGAGCTCCTACGAGCAGTACTTC. Its translation: CARRAGESSYEQYF.

V usage is TRBV29-1 and J usage is TRBJ2-1; D might be TRBD2 (6 bases). The CDR3 has 15 residues. The ends were cut back, 3 bases at V and 2 bases at J, with 14 bases in the middle. In germline, CDR1 is SQVTM, CDR2 ANQGSEA. In DNA, the CDR3 is TGCAGCGTTGAGCCCTCTAGCGAGCCCTACAATGAGCAGTTCTTC. This gives the protein CSVEPSSEPYNEQFF.

This clone occurred once. This chain joins TRBV20-1 and TRBJ2-7, with 7 bases matching TRBD2. The CDR3 sequence is 15 residues long. Germline V gene sequence: CDR1 DFQATT, CDR2 SNEGSKA (reference sequence). V lost 3 bases, J lost 5 bases, and 13 bases stayed unmatched. In nucleotides, the CDR3 is TGCAGTGCTAGTTTTTCCCCCACTAGCGACGACGAGCAGTACTTC. This codes for CSASFSPTSDDEQYF.